This T cell receptor (beta chain) emerged from a study of vaccination and CD4 T cells after COVID-19. Study-level background: Every participant was given two doses of BNT162b2 or mRNA-1273 vaccine. Findings of the study overall: The median number of SARS-CoV-2-reactive clonotypes increased from about 20 to 38, a change that did not reach significance.

Cultured CD4+ T cells had their DNA profiled by the Oncomine TCR Beta short-read assay. One entry per CDR3 protein, called by TCRdb with MiXCR from the PCR reads. The table shows some 11,000 distinct CDR3 sequences, with around three fifths occurring only once. Looked up from germline, CDR1 is MNHNS and CDR2 is SASEGT. Trimming removed 7 bases at V and 5 bases at J, with 23 bases between. This CDR3 spans 17 amino acids. The treatment denotes: approximately 9-day PBMC culture with coronavirus spike peptide pools or control peptides (ViraFEST assay). It was after more than 9 days of culture that CD4+ T cells were isolated by negative selection. To note about this clonotype: No antigen is known for it.

The sequenced sample was CD4+ T cells from blood, cultured in vitro. The sequence was obtained from a human donor who had recovered from COVID-19. The chain joins TRBV6-1 to TRBJ2-2; D is perhaps TRBD1 or TRBD2 (5 bases each). CDR3 DNA sequence: TGTGCCAGCACCAGGATCCGGGACCCCGATAAGACCGGGGAGCTGTTTTTT. This encodes CASTRIRDPDKTGELFF.